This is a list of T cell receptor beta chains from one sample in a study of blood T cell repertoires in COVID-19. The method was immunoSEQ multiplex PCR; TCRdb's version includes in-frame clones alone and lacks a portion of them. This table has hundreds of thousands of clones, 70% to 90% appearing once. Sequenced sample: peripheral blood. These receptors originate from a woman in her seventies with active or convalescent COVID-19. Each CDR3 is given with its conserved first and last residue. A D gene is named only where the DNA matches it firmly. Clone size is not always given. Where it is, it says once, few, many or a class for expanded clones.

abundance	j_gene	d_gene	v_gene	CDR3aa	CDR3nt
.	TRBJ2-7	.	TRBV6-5	CASSRSDRFYEQYF	TGTGCCAGCAGTCGCTCCGACAGGTTCTACGAGCAGTACTTC
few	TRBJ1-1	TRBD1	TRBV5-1	CASNPGQGNTEAFF	TGCGCCAGCAACCCGGGACAGGGAAACACTGAAGCTTTCTTT
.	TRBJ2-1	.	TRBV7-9	CASSSEWGPNEQFF	TGTGCCAGCAGCTCAGAATGGGGGCCCAATGAGCAGTTCTTC
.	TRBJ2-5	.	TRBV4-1	CASSQPDRQPQETQYF	TGCGCCAGCAGCCAACCTGACCGACAGCCTCAAGAGACCCAGTACTTC
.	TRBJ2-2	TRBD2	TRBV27	CASSVTGTSKTGELFF	TGTGCCAGCAGTGTAACCGGGACTAGCAAGACCGGGGAGCTGTTTTTT
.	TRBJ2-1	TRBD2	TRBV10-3	CAISLAGGRQSEQFF	TGTGCCATCAGTCTAGCGGGGGGGCGTCAAAGTGAGCAGTTCTTC
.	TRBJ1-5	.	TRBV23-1	CASSQLGSSNQPQHF	TGCGCCAGCAGTCAATTAGGGAGTAGCAATCAGCCCCAGCATTTT
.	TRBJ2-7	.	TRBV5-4	CASSLAGGAVGEQYF	TGTGCCAGCAGCTTGGCTGGGGGGGCCGTGGGGGAGCAGTACTTC
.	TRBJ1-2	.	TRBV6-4	CASSDSAGYGYTF	TGTGCCAGCAGTGACTCGGCAGGTTATGGCTACACCTTC
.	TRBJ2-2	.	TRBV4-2	CASSQATGRNGELFF	TGTGCCAGCAGCCAAGCGACAGGGAGGAACGGGGAGCTGTTTTTT
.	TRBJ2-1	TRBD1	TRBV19	CASSPRTGGEQFF	TGTGCCAGTAGTCCTCGGACAGGGGGTGAGCAGTTCTTC
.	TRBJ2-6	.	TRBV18	CASSPTRAETGANVLTF	TGTGCCAGCTCACCGACCAGGGCAGAGACTGGGGCCAACGTCCTGACTTTC
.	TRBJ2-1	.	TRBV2	CASSVQGHSYNEQFF	TGTGCCAGCAGTGTCCAGGGACATTCCTACAATGAGCAGTTCTTC
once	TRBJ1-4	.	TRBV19	CASRSAGANEKLFF	TGTGCCAGTCGCTCGGCAGGGGCTAATGAAAAACTGTTTTTT
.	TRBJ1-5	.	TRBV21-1	CASSIRRGSNHQPQHF	TGTGCCAGCAGCATCCGAAGGGGCTCCAACCATCAGCCCCAGCATTTT
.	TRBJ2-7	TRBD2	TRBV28	CASSLALGLGAYEQYF	TGTGCCAGCAGTTTAGCGCTGGGACTAGGCGCCTACGAGCAGTACTTC
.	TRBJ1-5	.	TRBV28	CASSPLGVGVSQPQHF	TGTGCCAGCAGTCCCCTGGGAGTCGGGGTAAGTCAGCCCCAGCATTTT
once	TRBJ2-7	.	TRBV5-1	CASRPGGGDPYEQYF	TGCGCCAGCAGGCCCGGCGGCGGGGATCCCTACGAGCAGTACTTC
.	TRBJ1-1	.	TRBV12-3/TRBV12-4	CASSFAGNTEAFF	TGTGCCAGCAGTTTTGCCGGGAACACTGAAGCTTTCTTT
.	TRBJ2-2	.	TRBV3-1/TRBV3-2	CASSQGTVTGELFF	TGTGCCAGCAGCCAAGGGACTGTCACCGGGGAGCTGTTTTTT
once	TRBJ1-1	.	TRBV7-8	CASSLLGGQNTEAFF	TGTGCCAGCAGCTTATTGGGGGGGCAAAACACTGAAGCTTTCTTT
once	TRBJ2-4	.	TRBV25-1	CASSDLADAGENIQYF	TGTGCCAGCAGTGACCTAGCAGACGCTGGCGAAAACATTCAGTACTTC
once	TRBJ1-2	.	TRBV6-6	CASSYRDSSYTF	TGTGCCAGCAGTTACAGAGATTCGAGCTACACCTTC
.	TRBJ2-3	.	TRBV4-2	CASSQGLLADTDTQYF	TGTGCCAGCAGCCAAGGTCTCTTAGCGGACACAGATACGCAGTATTTT
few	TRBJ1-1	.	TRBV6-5	CASRVQGGGSEAFF	TGTGCCAGCAGGGTACAGGGAGGGGGATCTGAAGCTTTCTTT
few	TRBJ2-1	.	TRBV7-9	CASSLGINYGQFF	TGTGCCAGCAGCTTAGGCATCAACTACGGGCAGTTCTTC
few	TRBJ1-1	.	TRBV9	CASSPRYGLVTEAFF	TGTGCCAGCAGCCCGAGATATGGGCTCGTCACTGAAGCTTTCTTT
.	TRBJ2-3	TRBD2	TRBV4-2	CASSQVGSGPLRADTQYF	TGTGCCAGCAGCCAAGTAGGTAGCGGGCCCCTCCGGGCAGATACGCAGTATTTT
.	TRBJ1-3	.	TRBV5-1	CASSFRGGNTIYF	TGCGCCAGCAGCTTCAGAGGAGGAAACACCATATATTTT
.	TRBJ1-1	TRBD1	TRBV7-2	CASTQGGNEAFF	TGTGCCAGCACCCAGGGGGGTAATGAAGCTTTCTTT
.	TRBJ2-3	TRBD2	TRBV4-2	CASSQGTSGRSNTDTQYF	TGTGCCAGCAGCCAGGGGACTAGCGGGAGAAGTAACACAGATACGCAGTATTTT
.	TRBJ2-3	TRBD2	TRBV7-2	CASSFRGGTEDTQYF	TGTGCCAGCAGCTTTCGGGGGGGTACGGAAGATACGCAGTATTTT